These 17 T cell receptor beta chains came from one sample sequenced in a study of cytomegalovirus exposure and HLA in healthy donors. This PCR relied on a set of 60 Vbeta primers and 13 Jbeta primers. The data were produced by immunoSEQ multiplex PCR, yet TCRdb's version contains in-frame clones alone and is incomplete. The table lists 200,000 to 250,000 clones, over 75% of them singletons, with roughly 0.45% in the top ten. The sample comprised PBMCs. These TCRs come from a boy younger than 18 in good health and CMV-seronegative.

The chain has TRBV7-3 and TRBJ2-7, with D perhaps TRBD2 (7 bases). The V gene lost 4 bases and the J gene lost 2 bases, with 12 bases spanning the gap. The CDR3 totals 14 residues. Germline V lookup: CDR1 SGHTA, CDR2 FQGTGA. The DNA for the CDR3 is TGTGCCAGCAGCTCCCGAGGGGGGGCCTACGAGCAGTACTTC. Protein: CASSSRGGAYEQYF.

V usage is TRBV11-3 and J usage is TRBJ2-1, with 11 bases identical to TRBD1. The V gene end was trimmed by 2 bases and the J gene end by 8 bases; junction bases not matched to a gene: 14. Germline lookup yields CDR1 SGHNT and CDR2 YENEEA. CDR3 length: 18 amino acids. CDR3 nucleotides: TGTGCCAGCAGCTTATGGGACAGGGGGGGTACGCGTACGTATGAGCAGTTCTTC. Protein: CASSLWDRGGTRTYEQFF.

This clone was found a few times. The genes are TRBV6-5 and TRBJ2-1, with TRBD2 as a possible D gene (5 bases). The CDR3 has 15 amino acids. With 0 bases removed from V and 9 bases from J, the gap between germline ends came to 15 bases. CDR1 MNHEY and CDR2 SVGAGI come from the germline V gene. The CDR3 DNA is TGTGCCAGCAGTTACTCGAGTTTCCCTAGCACTGAGCAGTTCTTC. Translated, it gives CASSYSSFPSTEQFF.

This clone was counted a single time. V and J are TRBV9 and TRBJ1-1; D may be TRBD1 (5 bases). The CDR3 is 14 amino acids. Germline CDR1 is SGDLS and CDR2 is YYNGEE. Between the trimmed V and J ends, which lost 3 bases and 6 bases, there was a span of 15 bases. The CDR3 DNA is TGTGCCAGCAGCGCACTCACAAGGGGTTCTGAAGCTTTCTTT. Its protein is CASSALTRGSEAFF.

The chain uses TRBV4-1 and TRBJ2-3, with 9 bases fitting TRBD2. The CDR3 covers 17 residues. V lost 2 bases to trimming and J lost 5 bases; unmatched junction nucleotides: 11. Germline loops: CDR1 MGHRA, CDR2 YSYEKL. In DNA form, the CDR3 reads TGCGCCAGCAGCCAATTGGGGGGCGGGGGGGCCAGAGATACGCAGTATTTT. This translates into CASSQLGGGGARDTQYF.

The chain couples TRBV11-2 to TRBJ2-1, with 9 bases identical to TRBD2. The CDR3 consists of 16 residues. The V and J ends lost 0 bases and 9 bases, in that order; junction bases with no gene match: 9. Germline loops: CDR1 SGHAT, CDR2 FQNNGV. The CDR3 DNA reads as TGTGCCAGCAGCTTAGACGTGCGGGAGGGCCGGAGTGAGCAGTTCTTC. Its translation: CASSLDVREGRSEQFF. Combining the CDR3 with reference TRBV11-2 and TRBJ2-1 gives the whole variable domain EAGVAQSPRYKIIEKRQSVAFWCNPISGHATLYWYQQILGQGPKLLIQFQNNGVVDDSQLPKDRFSAERLKGVDSTLKIQPAKLEDSAVYLCASSLDVREGRSEQFFGPGTRLTVL.

The chain links TRBV30 to TRBJ1-1; D gene uncertain. CDR1 GTSNPN and CDR2 SVGIG come from the germline V gene (reference sequence). Trimming took 2 bases from V and 4 from J, leaving 8 bases between them. There are 12 residues in the CDR3. In DNA form, the CDR3 reads TGTGCCTGGAGTCGGGAGGGCACTGAAGCTTTCTTT. Amino acids: CAWSREGTEAFF.

V gene TRBV6-6 combines with J gene TRBJ2-3; 11 bases are a match to TRBD1. CDR3 size: 16 residues. V was pared by 7 bases and J by 3 bases, with 9 bases of the junction left unmatched. Per the germline V gene, CDR1 is MNHNY and CDR2 is SVGAGI (reference sequence). The CDR3 region is CASMPSGTGGTDTQYF. CDR3 DNA sequence: TGTGCCAGCATGCCTTCCGGGACAGGGGGTACAGATACGCAGTATTTT.

This clone was counted between two and nine times. The rearrangement links TRBV9 to TRBJ1-2; D is perhaps TRBD1 (6 bases). Trimming pared 0 bases from V and 5 bases from J, leaving 14 bases between. Germline CDR1 and CDR2: SGDLS and YYNGEE. The CDR3 loop spans 15 amino acids. The CDR3 DNA reads TGTGCCAGCAGCGTAGCAGGGGACCCTAGGTATGGCTACACCTTC. Amino acid sequence: CASSVAGDPRYGYTF.

The V and J genes are TRBV30 and TRBJ1-5, with D possibly being TRBD1 (6 bases). V lost 2 bases and J 7 bases, leaving 15 bases between the germline ends. The CDR3 is 14 amino acids. Germline-derived CDR1 and CDR2 are GTSNPN and SVGIG (reference sequence). CDR3 region: CAWSWDNSDQPQHF. DNA for the CDR3: TGTGCCTGGAGTTGGGACAATTCGGACCAGCCCCAGCATTTT.

This chain joins TRBV6-4 and TRBJ2-2; TRBD2 matches at 13 bases. This CDR3 region has 18 residues. Germline V gene data show CDR1 as MRHNA and CDR2 as SNTAGT. V trimming: 6 bases; J trimming: 7 bases; junction bases outside the gene matches: 14. CDR3 protein: CASSRTAGLAGMNGELFF. CDR3 nucleotide sequence: TGTGCCAGCAGCCGCACGGCGGGACTAGCGGGAATGAACGGGGAGCTGTTTTTT.

The chain couples TRBV7-2 to TRBJ1-3, with D perhaps matching TRBD1 (6 bases). From germline, CDR1 is SGHTA and CDR2 FQGNSA. Trimming left V 1 base short and J 8 bases short, with 12 bases between. The CDR3 is made up of 14 amino acids. CDR3 sequence: CASSLVNRVDTIYF. The CDR3 nucleotides are TGTGCCAGCAGCTTAGTAAACAGGGTTGACACCATATATTTT.

This chain connects TRBV5-4 to TRBJ1-1; 10 positions agree with TRBD1. V lost 4 bases and J lost 6; bases outside the gene matches: 15. This CDR3 has 17 amino acids. Germline V gene data show CDR1 as SGHNT and CDR2 as YYREEE (reference sequence). The CDR3 protein is CASSPPKTGTGESEAFF. The CDR3 nucleotides are TGTGCCAGCAGCCCCCCTAAAACCGGGACAGGGGAGTCTGAAGCTTTCTTT.

This chain connects TRBV19 to TRBJ2-1; D is possibly TRBD2 (5 bases). Per germline, CDR1 LNHDA and CDR2 SQIVND (reference sequence). Trimming pared 6 bases from V and 9 bases from J, leaving 15 bases between. The CDR3 totals 13 residues. This CDR3 is CASSMDSVSEQFF. The CDR3 DNA reads TGTGCCAGTAGCATGGATAGCGTTAGTGAGCAGTTCTTC.

This chain uses TRBV5-1 with TRBJ2-1; 9 nucleotides align to TRBD1. The germline V gene has CDR1 SGHRS and CDR2 YFSETQ. V shed 0 bases and J 8 bases; nucleotides not matched to a gene: 3. CDR3 length equals 14 residues. As DNA, the CDR3 is TGCGCCAGCAGCTTGGGGACAGGGGACGATGAGCAGTTCTTC. This encodes CASSLGTGDDEQFF. Together with reference TRBV5-1 and TRBJ2-1, the CDR3 gives the full variable domain: KAGVTQTPRYLIKTRGQQVTLSCSPISGHRSVSWYQQTPGQGLQFLFEYFSETQRNKGNFPGRFSGRQFSNSRSEMNVSTLELGDSALYLCASSLGTGDDEQFFGPGTRLTVL.

CDR3 nucleotides: TGTGCCTGGAGCGCATTCCAGGGGAGCAATCAGCCCCAGCATTTT. This codes for CAWSAFQGSNQPQHF. The chain carries TRBV30 and TRBJ1-5; D perhaps matches TRBD1 (6 bases). The CDR3 length is 15 residues. V lost 3 bases, J lost 1 base, and 13 bases lay in between. Germline V gene sequence: CDR1 GTSNPN, CDR2 SVGIG (reference sequence).

The V and J genes are TRBV15 and TRBJ1-1; unclear D gene. CDR1 is LNHNV and CDR2 is YYDKDF in the germline V gene (reference sequence). The V end was cut by 1 base, the J end by 12 bases, with 24 bases between. This CDR3 has 16 residues. The CDR3 is CATSRGGIDWRGESFF. For the CDR3, the DNA is TGTGCCACCAGCAGAGGAGGAATAGACTGGCGGGGTGAGTCTTTCTTT.